The source of this T cell receptor (beta chain) is a study of CD8 T cells in ankylosing spondylitis. Notes on this clonotype: Its antigen is as yet unknown.

CDR3 length: 14 amino acids. The germline V gene has CDR1 SNHLY and CDR2 FYNNEI. The V gene lost 8 bases and the J gene lost 2 bases, with 16 bases spanning the gap. Overall study results and limits: Disease-linked clones, CD8+, were relatively rare in peripheral blood.

5'-RACE, quantitative and with molecular barcodes, yielded the TCR beta libraries. TCRdb recomputed calls from the 5' RACE reads with MiXCR, one row per CDR3 protein. The table includes roughly 86,000 distinct CDR3 sequences, about 9% detected once. Sample: blood, either unsorted or a sorted T cell fraction (not recorded which). The sequence came from a male donor with ankylosing spondylitis or in good health (not recorded which). This chain connects TRBV2 to TRBJ2-7, with a tentative D call TRBD1 (5 bases). In DNA form, the CDR3 reads TGTGCCAGCCTTATAGGCAGGGCTGCCTACGAGCAGTACTTC. Translating gives CASLIGRAAYEQYF.